Each of the 23 T cell receptor beta chains below was sequenced from the same sample in a study of blood T cell repertoires in COVID-19. TCRdb's table, derived via immunoSEQ multiplex PCR, lists solely in-frame clones and lacks some. The data hold 170,000 or so clones, with approximately 89% observed a single time. Sequenced: PBMCs or T cells enriched from blood (not recorded which). These receptor sequences come from a man aged 35-49 years who had recovered from COVID-19.

The chain is built from TRBV28 and TRBJ1-1, with TRBD1 matching over 10 bases. CDR3 length: 14 residues. Germline CDR1 is MDHEN and CDR2 is SYDVKM. Unmatched junction bases numbered 7, after V lost 8 bases and J lost 4 bases. The CDR3 region is CASGQTGGTTEAFF. The CDR3 DNA follows: TGTGCCAGCGGCCAGACAGGGGGCACCACTGAAGCTTTCTTT.

The gene calls are TRBV10-2 and TRBJ1-5; a weak D match, TRBD1 (6 bases). Trimming removed 5 bases from V and 6 bases from J, with 11 bases in between. This CDR3 has 13 residues. The germline V gene has CDR1 WSHSY and CDR2 SAAADI. This CDR3 reads CASSTGGGQPQHF. The CDR3 bases are TGCGCCAGCAGTACGGGGGGCGGTCAGCCCCAGCATTTT.

This clone has more than one count but fewer than ten. This chain joins TRBV11-2 and TRBJ1-1; D not certain. CDR3 length equals 15 residues. V was clipped by 3 bases and J by 1 base, with 12 bases between them. Per germline, CDR1 SGHAT and CDR2 FQNNGV. The CDR3 DNA sequence: TGTGCCAGCAGCTTGGGTACAGTGAAGAACACTGAAGCTTTCTTT. It encodes CASSLGTVKNTEAFF.

This chain uses TRBV2 with TRBJ1-6; no reliable D call. CDR3 length: 11 residues. CDR1 and CDR2 (germline): SNHLY, FYNNEI. Trimming removed 9 bases at V and 7 bases at J, with 7 bases between. DNA of the CDR3: TGTGCCAGTCGGTCGAATTCACCCCTCCACTTT. This translates into CASRSNSPLHF. The full variable domain, with the rest looked up from reference TRBV2 and TRBJ1-6, is EPEVTQTPSHQVTQMGQEVILRCVPISNHLYFYWYRQILGQKVEFLVSFYNNEISEKSEIFDDQFSVERPDGSNFTLKIRSTKLEDSAMYFCASRSNSPLHFGNGTRLTVT.

This chain uses TRBV5-4 with TRBJ2-7; TRBD1 matches 9 bases. The length of the CDR3 is 15 residues. Germline CDR1 and CDR2: SGHNT and YYREEE (reference sequence). The J segment lost 5 bases and the V segment lost 7 bases, leaving 13 bases of the junction unmatched. CDR3 nucleotides: TGTGCCAGCCTAAGCCCCGGACAGGGGAGGAACGAGCAGTACTTC. Amino acid sequence: CASLSPGQGRNEQYF.

The gene calls are TRBV14 and TRBJ1-1, with a weak D call TRBD1 (6 bases). This CDR3 has 15 residues. Trimming took 3 bases from V and 7 from J, leaving 18 bases between them. Looked up from germline, CDR1 is SGHDN and CDR2 is FVKESK. CDR3 bases: TGTGCCAGCAGCCACTCGACAGGCAGTGTCGGTGAAGCTTTCTTT. This gives the protein CASSHSTGSVGEAFF. Supplemented by reference TRBV14 and TRBJ1-1, the full variable domain reads EAGVTQFPSHSVIEKGQTVTLRCDPISGHDNLYWYRRVMGKEIKFLLHFVKESKQDESGMPNNRFLAERTGGTYSTLKVQPAELEDSGVYFCASSHSTGSVGEAFFGQGTRLTVV.

The chain combines TRBV4-1 with TRBJ2-3; 9 bases align to TRBD2. This CDR3 has 17 residues. Germline V lookup: CDR1 MGHRA, CDR2 YSYEKL. The V gene end was trimmed by 1 base and the J gene end by 5 bases; junction bases not matched to a gene: 10. Here the CDR3 reads CASSQVLTSGPQDTQYF. CDR3 sequence (DNA): TGCGCCAGCAGCCAAGTTTTAACTAGCGGGCCCCAAGATACGCAGTATTTT.

The chain uses TRBV4-1 and TRBJ1-4, with 10 nucleotides matching TRBD1. V lost 2 bases to trimming and J lost 7 bases; unmatched junction nucleotides: 19. The CDR3 runs to 20 residues. The germline CDR1 and CDR2 sequences are MGHRA and YSYEKL. CDR3 residues: CASSQLRGWGQGPGSEKLFF. The CDR3 DNA reads TGCGCCAGCAGCCAACTCAGGGGGTGGGGACAGGGGCCGGGTAGTGAAAAACTGTTTTTT.

The chain employs TRBV7-2 and TRBJ1-1; D not certain. Germline V lookup: CDR1 SGHTA, CDR2 FQGNSA. The V end was cut by 5 bases, the J end by 1 base, with 11 bases between. The CDR3 spans 14 residues. The CDR3 spells CASSGLDWNTEAFF. CDR3 nucleotides: TGTGCCAGCAGCGGGTTGGACTGGAACACTGAAGCTTTCTTT. The whole variable domain, filled in from reference TRBV7-2 and TRBJ1-1, reads GAGVSQSPSNKVTEKGKDVELRCDPISGHTALYWYRQSLGQGLEFLIYFQGNSAPDKSGLPSDRFSAERTGGSVSTLTIQRTQQEDSAVYLCASSGLDWNTEAFFGQGTRLTVV.

In its sample, this clone was seen once. The gene calls are TRBV27 and TRBJ2-7; TRBD1 agrees at 9 bases. Germline V gene lookup returns CDR1 MNHEY and CDR2 SMNVEV (reference sequence). Germline trimming cut 7 bases from V and 4 bases from J; bases unmatched to any gene: 8. CDR3 length: 14 residues. As DNA, the CDR3 is TGTGCCAGCACCTCTCGGGACAGGGTGTACGAGCAGTACTTC. It encodes CASTSRDRVYEQYF.

The V call is TRBV19, the J call TRBJ1-2, with 7 bases matching TRBD1. Germline V gene data show CDR1 as LNHDA and CDR2 as SQIVND (reference sequence). V was clipped by 5 bases and J by 8 bases; unmatched bases: 14. The CDR3 is made up of 15 amino acids. The CDR3 region has the DNA TGTGCCAGTAGTCCACCCTTGAGACAGGGATCAGGCTACACCTTC. It translates to CASSPPLRQGSGYTF.

This chain joins TRBV30 and TRBJ1-2; D is undetermined. The length of the CDR3 is 13 residues. CDR1 and CDR2 (germline): GTSNPN, SVGIG (reference sequence). Trimming left V 3 bases short and J 4 bases short, with 12 bases between. The CDR3 spells CAWSRHGSYGYTF. For the CDR3, the DNA is TGTGCCTGGAGCAGACATGGGAGCTATGGCTACACCTTC.

This chain uses TRBV3-1 (or the pseudogene TRBV3-2) with TRBJ2-5; 8 nucleotides align to TRBD2. V lost 4 bases, J lost 6 bases, and 10 bases stayed unmatched. CDR3 length equals 15 residues. Germline loops: CDR1 LGHDT, CDR2 YNNKEL (reference sequence). CDR3 protein: CASSRSGSHHKTQYF. For the CDR3, the DNA is TGTGCCAGCAGCCGGAGCGGGAGCCACCATAAGACCCAGTACTTC.

The gene calls are TRBV19 and TRBJ1-2, with D possibly being TRBD1 (6 bases). V was shortened by 4 bases and J by 4 bases, with 19 bases between the two germline ends. The germline V gene encodes CDR1 LNHDA and CDR2 SQIVND (reference sequence). This CDR3 has 16 amino acids. The CDR3 DNA reads TGTGCCAGTAGTACCCCCTCAGGGGCTGGGGGCTATGGCTACACCTTC. Its protein product is CASSTPSGAGGYGYTF.

The chain has TRBV19 and TRBJ2-1; a weak D match, TRBD2 (6 bases). CDR1 and CDR2 from the germline V gene are LNHDA and SQIVND (reference sequence). The CDR3 is made up of 14 amino acids. Trimming stripped 5 bases from V and 5 bases from J, with 13 bases between. The CDR3 sequence: CASSVREQNNEQFF. CDR3 coding DNA: TGTGCCAGTAGTGTCCGGGAGCAAAACAATGAGCAGTTCTTC.

The chain joins TRBV6-5 to TRBJ2-7; D is uncertain. With 6 bases removed from V and 0 bases from J, the gap between germline ends came to 15 bases. This CDR3 has 15 amino acids. Germline CDR1 is MNHEY and CDR2 is SVGAGI. The DNA for the CDR3 is TGTGCCAGCAGCCACCCGGCGGAGTTCTCCTACGAGCAGTACTTC. Translated, it gives CASSHPAEFSYEQYF.

The genes are TRBV4-2 and TRBJ2-1; TRBD2 matches 14 bases. This CDR3 comprises 18 residues. The V gene end was trimmed by 2 bases and the J gene end by 4 bases; junction bases not matched to a gene: 7. Germline V gene sequence: CDR1 LGHNA, CDR2 YNFKEQ. CDR3 in amino acids: CASSQKWGLAGEYNEQFF. CDR3 DNA: TGTGCCAGCAGCCAAAAGTGGGGACTAGCGGGAGAATACAATGAGCAGTTCTTC.

This chain joins TRBV11-3 and TRBJ2-2; D gene uncertain. Trimming pared 5 bases from V and 6 bases from J, leaving 7 bases between. The CDR3 length is 12 residues. Germline CDR1 SGHNT, CDR2 YENEEA. The CDR3 is CASSLLAGELFF. The CDR3 nucleotides are TGTGCCAGCAGCCTCCTTGCCGGGGAGCTGTTTTTT.

This chain connects TRBV30 to TRBJ2-5; D not resolved. This CDR3 is built from 13 residues. The germline CDR1 and CDR2 sequences are GTSNPN and SVGIG (reference sequence). Trimming removed 0 bases from V and 3 bases from J, with 8 bases in between. The CDR3 region has the DNA TGTGCCTGGAGTGTACAAGAGGAAGAGACCCAGTACTTC. Its translation is CAWSVQEEETQYF.

This chain joins TRBV5-1 and TRBJ1-1, with D unresolved. Germline values: CDR1 SGHRS, CDR2 YFSETQ. V lost 0 bases to trimming and J lost 7 bases, with 13 bases between them. This CDR3 comprises 14 residues. CDR3 sequence: CASSLDSRGLEAFF. Here the CDR3 DNA reads TGCGCCAGCAGCTTGGACTCTCGGGGTCTTGAAGCTTTCTTT.

The gene calls are TRBV27 and TRBJ2-5; D is ambiguous. Between the trimmed V and J ends, which lost 2 bases and 5 bases, there was a span of 9 bases. CDR3 length equals 13 residues. Looked up from germline, CDR1 is MNHEY and CDR2 is SMNVEV (reference sequence). The DNA of the CDR3 is TGTGCCAGCAGTTTAGGCCCAGTGGAGACCCAGTACTTC. Translated: CASSLGPVETQYF.

The chain couples TRBV30 to TRBJ1-3; D possibly corresponds to TRBD1 (5 bases). Germline V CDR1 and CDR2: GTSNPN, SVGIG (reference sequence). The ends were cut back, 1 base at V and 0 bases at J, with 13 bases in the middle. CDR3 length: 16 residues. The CDR3 spells CAWSGGQTSSGNTIYF. CDR3 DNA sequence: TGTGCCTGGAGTGGGGGCCAGACATCCTCTGGAAACACCATATATTTT. Full variable domain (remainder filled in from reference TRBV30 and TRBJ1-3): SQTIHQWPATLVQPVGSPLSLECTVEGTSNPNLYWYRQAAGRGLQLLFYSVGIGQISSEVPQNLSASRPQDRQFILSSKKLLLSDSGFYLCAWSGGQTSSGNTIYFGEGSWLTVV.

The chain employs TRBV28 and TRBJ1-1, with TRBD1 matching over 11 bases. V shed 5 bases and J 11 bases; nucleotides not matched to a gene: 16. The CDR3 loop spans 16 amino acids. Germline CDR1 reads MDHEN; CDR2 reads SYDVKM. CDR3 sequence reads: CASSPTEGQGDTGAFF. Written as DNA, the CDR3 is TGTGCCAGCAGTCCCACGGAGGGACAGGGGGACACAGGGGCTTTCTTT.